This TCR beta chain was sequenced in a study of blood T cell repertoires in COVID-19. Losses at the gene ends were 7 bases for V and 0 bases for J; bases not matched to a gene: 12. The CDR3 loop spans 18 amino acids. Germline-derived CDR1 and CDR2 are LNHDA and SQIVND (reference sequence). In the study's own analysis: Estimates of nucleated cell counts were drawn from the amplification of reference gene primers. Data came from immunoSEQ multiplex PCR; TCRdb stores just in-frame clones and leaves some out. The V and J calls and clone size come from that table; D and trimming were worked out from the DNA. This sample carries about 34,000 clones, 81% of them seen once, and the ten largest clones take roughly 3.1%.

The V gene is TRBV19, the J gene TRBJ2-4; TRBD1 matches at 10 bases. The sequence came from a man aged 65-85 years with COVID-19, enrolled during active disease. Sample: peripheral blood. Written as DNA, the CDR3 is TGTGCCAGTAACACCGGGACAGGGGCTCTCCTAGCCAAAAACATTCAGTACTTC. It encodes CASNTGTGALLAKNIQYF.